This T cell receptor (beta chain) emerged from a study of blood T cell repertoires in COVID-19 (dated by TCRdb to the early 2020s). About the full investigation: Samples covering the acute and convalescent phases of COVID-19 were provided by collaborators in the United States, Italy and Spain. Where HLA class I and class II types were available, the types were taken from metadata supplied by the sample provider, not from assay-based typing. A de-identified subject ID, COVID-19 status, age in years and sex were almost always included in the sample metadata. The material from the prospective study consisted of cDNA or gDNA derived from T cells, B-cell-depleted T cells, or PBMCs. The repertoires were released in a freely available public database meant as a resource for research on the immune response to SARS-CoV-2. The dataset comprised deeply sampled blood TCRbeta repertoires from subjects exposed to, actively infected with, or recovered from COVID-19. The samples were drawn from two sources: the first 160 participants of the ongoing ImmuneRACE study, and 1,254 subjects contributed by 6 global collaborators. General study outcomes and caveats: The amount of clinical and demographic metadata varied by source and participant and was provided uncurated.

The collaborating institutions used their own protocols to collect whole blood in K2EDTA tubes. For TCRbeta analysis, collaborators shipped samples in one of three forms: frozen whole blood, isolated PBMCs, or DNA extracted from either of those sample types. TCRbeta CDR3 regions were amplified from genomic DNA by means of the immunoSEQ Assay, a bias-controlled multiplex PCR. The source study handled its data this way. The number of nucleated cells in each sample was estimated from the amplification of reference gene primers within the assay. Sequence reads were collapsed and filtered to measure the absolute abundance of every unique TCRbeta CDR3 rearrangement. Productive Simpson clonality was computed per sample as the square root of Simpson's diversity index over productive rearrangements. Held by TCRdb, this immuneACCESS table contains in-frame sequences only and omits some clones. Under half of the omission traces to an unresolved V gene where checked; the cause of the rest is unknown. V, J and clone size are taken as reported in that table, and D and trimming were inferred from the DNA itself. In all, the sample holds roughly 150,000 clones, and roughly 88% of those were seen once. Of the sample, 25% to 35% falls within the top ten clones.

Including cysteine and phenylalanine, the CDR3 has 13 amino acids. Kept here is only the CDR3 DNA, which spans 39 bases and is read in frame from base 1. Between the V and J ends, shortened by 10 bases and 2 bases respectively, the junction contains 12 bases. The germline V gene encodes CDR1 MNHEY and CDR2 SVGAGI. In regard to this clone: Its cognate antigen has yet to be identified. No much larger clone is present one base from it, and per-base qualities are unavailable.

The material sequenced was peripheral blood. The TCR sequence derives from a human donor in a cohort sampled during active COVID-19. The chain joins TRBV6-5 to TRBJ2-4; matching of 6 bases hints at TRBD2 as the D gene. Read as DNA, the sequence is TGTGCCATCGTGGGCGGGACCAAAAACATTCAGTACTTC. It translates as CAIVGGTKNIQYF.